The present T cell receptor (beta chain) was sequenced within a study of control samples from healthy donors and cancer patients. Profiling relied on immunoSEQ multiplex PCR, and the TCRdb table lists in-frame clones only, not all of them. There are about 180,000 clones in the sample; nearly 90% occur only once, and 1.4% lies in the top ten. The CDR3 length is 12 residues. The ends were cut back, 7 bases at V and 9 bases at J, with 10 bases in the middle. From germline, CDR1 is MNHEY and CDR2 SMNVEV (reference sequence). This receptor was obtained from a woman aged 45-65 years in good health. The V call is TRBV27, the J call TRBJ1-6, with D unclear. Sequencing was carried out using blood. DNA for the CDR3: TGTGCCAGCACCTCAGCGGGTTCACCCCTCCACTTT. Amino acids: CASTSAGSPLHF.